Each of the 32 T cell receptor beta chains below was sequenced from the same sample in a study of cytomegalovirus exposure and HLA in healthy donors. PCR employed 60 Vbeta and 13 Jbeta primers. Libraries were prepared by immunoSEQ multiplex PCR; TCRdb keeps only in-frame clonotypes and omits some of them. The sample comprises about 160,000 clones, roughly 80% of which are singletons, and under 2% rests with the top ten. Sequenced input: PBMCs. The receptor source for this set is a young man in good health and CMV-seronegative.

A few counts support this clone. The CDR3 bases are TGTGCCAGCAGTGAAAAGGAGGGGACGGGGACTGAAGCTTTCTTT. Translating gives CASSEKEGTGTEAFF. This chain joins TRBV6-1 and TRBJ1-1, with a weak D call TRBD1 (5 bases). Trimming left V 2 bases short and J 5 bases short, with 15 bases between. CDR3 length: 15 amino acids. CDR1 and CDR2 (germline): MNHNS, SASEGT.

The chain has TRBV7-9 and TRBJ2-7; 8 nucleotides align to TRBD2. Germline V gene data show CDR1 as SEHNR and CDR2 as FQNEAQ (reference sequence). Unmatched junction bases numbered 7, after V lost 5 bases and J lost 1 base. The CDR3 spans 15 residues. The CDR3 bases are TGTGCCAGCAGCGGAACGGGAGGGTGGTCCTACGAGCAGTACTTC. Protein product: CASSGTGGWSYEQYF.

CDR3 in amino acids: CASSSQDKTFATNEKLFF. The CDR3 DNA is TGTGCCAGCAGCTCCCAGGACAAGACTTTCGCAACTAATGAAAAACTGTTTTTT. This chain uses TRBV7-2 with TRBJ1-4; possibly TRBD1 for D (5 bases). Germline V gene lookup returns CDR1 SGHTA and CDR2 FQGNSA. V was cut by 4 bases and J by 0 bases, with 18 bases left in between. The CDR3 runs 18 residues.

The chain joins TRBV10-3 to TRBJ2-7; a weak D match, TRBD1 (5 bases). The CDR3 runs to 12 residues. Germline V lookup: CDR1 ENHRY, CDR2 SYGVKD. The V gene lost 3 bases and the J gene lost 11 bases, with 14 bases spanning the gap. CDR3 in DNA: TGTGCCATCAGTGATGGGGCAAGGTCGAAGTACTTC. This sequence encodes CAISDGARSKYF.

The chain combines TRBV12-5 with TRBJ1-2, with 8 bases that match TRBD1. This CDR3 is built from 17 residues. The ends lost 1 base at V and 4 bases at J; junction bases unmatched: 11. Per germline, CDR1 LGHNT and CDR2 FRNRAP. In DNA form, the CDR3 reads TGTGCTAGTGGTTTGGGAGGGAGGGCAGGGGGCCCCTATGGCTACACCTTC. It encodes CASGLGGRAGGPYGYTF.

J is TRBJ2-7 and V is TRBV11-2; TRBD1 aligns across 10 bases. There are 14 residues in the CDR3. The V and J ends lost 3 bases and 3 bases, in that order; junction bases with no gene match: 2. Germline CDR1 SGHAT, CDR2 FQNNGV. DNA of the CDR3: TGTGCCAGCAGCTTCGGGACAGGGGACTACGAGCAGTACTTC. It codes for CASSFGTGDYEQYF.

V usage is TRBV6-5 and J usage is TRBJ1-2; no clear D. This CDR3 is 12 amino acids long. Germline assignment: CDR1 MNHEY and CDR2 SVGAGI. The V gene lost 2 bases and the J gene lost 8 bases, with 9 bases spanning the gap. CDR3 DNA: TGTGCCAGCAGTTACGGAGGGAACGGCTACACCTTC. This codes for CASSYGGNGYTF.

J is TRBJ2-3 and V is TRBV6-5; possible D gene TRBD1, 6 bases. CDR1 and CDR2 (germline): MNHEY, SVGAGI. Trimming left V 5 bases short and J 6 bases short, with 15 bases between. This CDR3 comprises 14 residues. The CDR3: CASSRGGAQDTQYF. DNA of the CDR3: TGTGCCAGCAGTAGAGGGGGAGCCCAGGATACGCAGTATTTT.

V usage is TRBV7-3 and J usage is TRBJ2-1; 9 nucleotides align to TRBD2. The germline V gene has CDR1 SGHTA and CDR2 FQGTGA. Trimming cost V 1 base and J 8 bases; bases outside gene matches: 3. The CDR3 length is 14 residues. CDR3 protein: CASSLIAGAHEQFF. The CDR3 region has the DNA TGTGCCAGCAGCTTAATAGCGGGAGCCCATGAGCAGTTCTTC. The whole variable domain, filled in from reference TRBV7-3 and TRBJ2-1, reads GAGVSQTPSNKVTEKGKYVELRCDPISGHTALYWYRQSLGQGPEFLIYFQGTGAADDSGLPNDRFFAVRPEGSVSTLKIQRTERGDSAVYLCASSLIAGAHEQFFGPGTRLTVL.

In its sample, this clone was seen a few times. The CDR3 DNA reads TGTGCCAGCAGTTTCCCCCCCCCAGGGGATAGATACATTCAGTACTTC. Translated, it gives CASSFPPPGDRYIQYF. The chain combines TRBV28 with TRBJ2-4, with a possible D match to TRBD1 (6 bases). Looked up from germline, CDR1 is MDHEN and CDR2 is SYDVKM. V lost 3 bases and J lost 8, with 20 bases in between. The CDR3 contains 16 residues.

The chain links TRBV12-5 to TRBJ2-3; 12 positions match TRBD2. CDR3 length equals 17 residues. The V and J ends lost 6 bases and 3 bases, in that order; junction bases with no gene match: 10. Germline V gives CDR1 LGHNT, CDR2 FRNRAP. As DNA, the CDR3 is TGTGCTAGTGGACTGACTAGCGGGAGACCCGGGACAGATACGCAGTATTTT. As protein: CASGLTSGRPGTDTQYF.

This sequence joins TRBV6-1 and TRBJ1-5; TRBD1 might be the D (5 bases). The germline gives CDR1 MNHNS, CDR2 SASEGT. V was cut by 6 bases and J by 5 bases, with 14 bases left in between. The CDR3 runs 14 residues. CDR3 nucleotides: TGTGCCAGCAGAACGGGGGGTATTGATCAGCCCCAGCATTTT. Translation: CASRTGGIDQPQHF.

V gene TRBV9 combines with J gene TRBJ2-3, with TRBD2 identical over 12 bases. Trimming took 3 bases from V and 5 from J; bases not matched to a gene: 7. CDR3 length: 16 amino acids. The germline CDR1 and CDR2 sequences are SGDLS and YYNGEE. CDR3 sequence (DNA): TGTGCCAGCAGCGCCGGGACTAGCGGGCTCGGAGATACGCAGTATTTT. Amino acids: CASSAGTSGLGDTQYF.

CDR3 sequence reads: CASRLTGPPVTDTQYF. The CDR3, as DNA: TGTGCCAGCAGATTGACAGGGCCTCCCGTCACAGATACGCAGTATTTT. The chain recombines TRBV9 with TRBJ2-3; the match to TRBD1 covers 7 bases. The germline V gene encodes CDR1 SGDLS and CDR2 YYNGEE. The CDR3 length is 16 residues. The trim removed 5 bases at V and 2 bases at J, leaving 11 bases unmatched.

V is TRBV2 and J is TRBJ2-7; D may be TRBD2 (7 bases). The CDR3 has 13 residues. From germline, CDR1 is SNHLY and CDR2 FYNNEI. V was trimmed by 11 bases and J by 2 bases, leaving 16 bases between them. This CDR3 is CAGSGEGTYEQYF. DNA of the CDR3: TGTGCCGGTTCAGGGGAGGGTACCTACGAGCAGTACTTC.

Remarks on this clone: An end of the junction does not agree with germline; a read error may underlie this. V gene TRBV19 combines with J gene TRBJ2-3; 7 bases line up with TRBD2. The CDR3 is 15 residues long. Germline lookup yields CDR1 LNHDA and CDR2 SQIVND (reference sequence). The CDR3 DNA reads as TGTGCCAGTAGCATAGGGGCGGGAGACCCAGATACGCAGTATTTT. Residues: CASSIGAGDPDTQYF.

The gene calls are TRBV7-9 and TRBJ1-3; 8 bases match TRBD1. V lost 5 bases to trimming and J lost 1 base; unmatched junction nucleotides: 13. CDR1 SEHNR and CDR2 FQNEAQ come from the germline V gene (reference sequence). The CDR3 spans 18 residues. Here the CDR3 DNA reads TGTGCCAGCAGCCGGGACAGGAACTACGGGGGTTCTGGAAACACCATATATTTT. Protein product: CASSRDRNYGGSGNTIYF.

V and J are TRBV6-1 and TRBJ1-2; possible D gene TRBD1, 5 bases. The length of the CDR3 is 13 residues. The germline V and J ends were trimmed by 8 bases and 9 bases, with 19 bases remaining between them. Per germline, CDR1 MNHNS and CDR2 SASEGT. This CDR3 is CASLSTGVLSYTF. The CDR3 DNA reads TGTGCCAGCTTGAGCACGGGGGTGCTGAGCTACACCTTC.

The rearrangement links TRBV12-5 to TRBJ2-1, with a tentative D call TRBD2 (6 bases). Germline V gene data show CDR1 as LGHNT and CDR2 as FRNRAP. Trimming cost V 6 bases and J 6 bases, with 30 bases left between them. The CDR3 sequence is 19 residues long. The CDR3 here is CASGDLFGCPGLKGNEQFF. Here the CDR3 DNA reads TGTGCTAGTGGGGACTTATTTGGTTGTCCGGGACTTAAGGGCAATGAGCAGTTCTTC.

V usage is TRBV7-9 and J usage is TRBJ1-2; no reliable D call. V was trimmed by 1 base and J by 10 bases, leaving 16 bases between them. The CDR3 contains 14 residues. CDR1 and CDR2 (germline): SEHNR, FQNEAQ (reference sequence). CDR3 nucleotides: TGTGCCAGCAGCTTAGTAGGCAGGCAAGACGTCTACACCTTC. Translated: CASSLVGRQDVYTF.

The rearrangement links TRBV7-3 to TRBJ2-1; D may be TRBD2 (6 bases). V was shortened by 5 bases and J by 7 bases, with 12 bases between the two germline ends. CDR3 length: 13 amino acids. Germline values: CDR1 SGHTA, CDR2 FQGTGA. Written as DNA, the CDR3 is TGTGCCAGCAGCAACCCGGCGGGGAATGAGCAGTTCTTC. Translated: CASSNPAGNEQFF.

J is TRBJ2-1 and V is TRBV4-1; maybe TRBD2 (6 bases). Germline lookup yields CDR1 MGHRA and CDR2 YSYEKL. The CDR3 has 17 residues. V was clipped by 0 bases and J by 0 bases, with 12 bases between them. The CDR3 protein is CASSQDHWGVSYNEQFF. The CDR3 nucleotides are TGCGCCAGCAGCCAAGATCATTGGGGGGTCTCCTACAATGAGCAGTTCTTC.

As concerns this clone: Compared with germline, one end of the junction differs, possibly owing to a read error. The V gene is TRBV5-1, the J gene TRBJ2-3; 14 bases agree with TRBD2. CDR1 SGHRS and CDR2 YFSETQ come from the germline V gene. This CDR3 has 15 amino acids. CDR3 bases: TGCGCCAGCAGCTGGACTAGCGGGGGGAGGGATACGCAGTGTTTT. The encoded protein is CASSWTSGGRDTQCF.

This chain uses TRBV4-2 with TRBJ2-3, with 9 nucleotides matching TRBD2. The CDR3 is 16 amino acids. Germline V gives CDR1 LGHNA, CDR2 YNFKEQ. The ends lost 4 bases at V and 11 bases at J; junction bases unmatched: 16. The DNA for the CDR3 is TGTGCCAGCAGCCCAACCCGGGGCGCGGGGGGGCAAGTGCAGTATTTT. It is translated as CASSPTRGAGGQVQYF.

The rearrangement joins TRBV6-4 to TRBJ2-7, with 7 bases fitting TRBD2. The V gene end was trimmed by 10 bases and the J gene end by 3 bases; junction bases not matched to a gene: 12. Looked up from germline, CDR1 is MRHNA and CDR2 is SNTAGT. The CDR3 has 14 amino acids. As DNA, the CDR3 is TGTGCCACCCGACGCAGGACTAGATGCTACGAGCAGTACTTC. It translates to CATRRRTRCYEQYF.

The chain recombines TRBV6-1 with TRBJ2-2; TRBD2 might be the D (5 bases). Germline lookup yields CDR1 MNHNS and CDR2 SASEGT. The CDR3 is 14 residues long. With 0 bases removed from V and 8 bases from J, the gap between germline ends came to 10 bases. The CDR3 sequence is CASSEAHGVGELFF. CDR3 DNA: TGTGCCAGCAGTGAAGCGCACGGGGTTGGGGAGCTGTTTTTT.

The J gene is TRBJ2-1, the V gene TRBV19; TRBD2 is a possible D gene (5 bases). The V gene's germline CDR1 is LNHDA and CDR2 SQIVND (reference sequence). The CDR3 covers 15 residues. The V end lost 3 bases, the J end lost 0 bases, and 9 bases lay between the germline ends. The CDR3 loop reads CASSIPGDSYNEQFF. In nucleotides, the CDR3 is TGTGCCAGTAGTATCCCCGGGGACTCCTACAATGAGCAGTTCTTC. The variable domain in full, with the rest retrieved from reference TRBV19 and TRBJ2-1, is DGGITQSPKYLFRKEGQNVTLSCEQNLNHDAMYWYRQDPGQGLRLIYYSQIVNDFQKGDIAEGYSVSREKKESFPLTVTSAQKNPTAFYLCASSIPGDSYNEQFFGPGTRLTVL.

The chain couples TRBV27 to TRBJ2-3; 11 bases agree with TRBD2. The CDR3 covers 18 residues. The V and J ends lost 7 bases and 4 bases, in that order; junction bases with no gene match: 16. The germline V gene has CDR1 MNHEY and CDR2 SMNVEV (reference sequence). CDR3 region: CASTRNPLTSGIADTQYF. For the CDR3, the DNA is TGTGCCAGCACCCGCAACCCCCTGACTAGCGGGATCGCAGATACGCAGTATTTT.

The rearrangement joins TRBV5-4 to TRBJ2-4; 8 nucleotides align to TRBD1. V shed 2 bases, J shed 3 bases, and the junction held 4 bases outside the gene matches. Germline V lookup: CDR1 SGHNT, CDR2 YYREEE (reference sequence). The CDR3 spans 15 residues. The CDR3 is CASSFTGGGKNIQYF. The CDR3 coding sequence is TGTGCCAGCAGCTTCACAGGGGGAGGCAAAAACATTCAGTACTTC.

The chain couples TRBV10-1 to TRBJ2-3, with a possible D match to TRBD2 (6 bases). The CDR3 is 14 residues long. The V end was cut by 4 bases, the J end by 3 bases, with 11 bases between. Germline V lookup: CDR1 WNHNN, CDR2 SYGVQD (reference sequence). Here the CDR3 DNA reads TGCGCCAGCAGTGGGACTATGCCGACAGATACGCAGTATTTT. Translating gives CASSGTMPTDTQYF.

The chain has TRBV7-5 and TRBJ2-2; no DNA check was done on the table's D call, TRBD1. TRBV7-5 counts as a pseudogene. The CDR3 extends over 15 amino acids. CDR3 region: CVRSRGQGVTGELFF. The CDR3 DNA reads TGTGTCAGAAGCAGAGGACAGGGAGTCACCGGGGAGCTGTTTTTT.

The chain combines TRBV19 with TRBJ1-3, with D possibly being TRBD1 (5 bases). V lost 6 bases, J lost 0 bases, and 12 bases lay in between. The CDR3 extends over 15 amino acids. CDR1 and CDR2 from the germline V gene are LNHDA and SQIVND (reference sequence). CDR3 in DNA: TGTGCCAGTAGACTGACAGTTGTCTCTGGAAACACCATATATTTT. It codes for CASRLTVVSGNTIYF.